One sample yielded the 10 T cell receptor beta chains listed below, sequenced in a study of beta chain features in type 1 diabetes. Since all of the isolated RNA was reverse transcribed, expressed TCRB transcripts were what got sequenced. Method: immunoSEQ multiplex PCR; TCRdb's copy keeps in-frame clones and lacks some. The sample lists about 900,000 clones, roughly a sixth occurring once. The sequencing sample was made of naive CD4+ T cells from blood. Every receptor here comes from a woman aged 18-29 years in good health.

This clone was counted between two and nine times. This chain joins TRBV27 and TRBJ2-4, with 10 bases identical to TRBD2. Germline V gives CDR1 MNHEY, CDR2 SMNVEV (reference sequence). V shed 7 bases and J 6 bases; nucleotides not matched to a gene: 15. CDR3 length: 17 amino acids. CDR3 sequence: CASKKGTSVKSGNIQYF. CDR3 bases: TGTGCCAGCAAGAAGGGGACTAGCGTTAAAAGTGGAAACATTCAGTACTTC.

This sequence joins TRBV18 and TRBJ2-7, with TRBD2 identical over 10 bases. The CDR3 has 17 amino acids. The V and J ends lost 2 bases and 5 bases, in that order; junction bases with no gene match: 12. The germline CDR1 and CDR2 sequences are KGHSH and LQKENI. Written as DNA, the CDR3 is TGTGCCAGCTCACCATATCTAACTAGCGGGGACCGGGACGAGCAGTACTTC. This translates into CASSPYLTSGDRDEQYF.

Written as DNA, the CDR3 is TGCGCCAGCAGCGTTGGACAGGGAGATACGCAGTATTTT. Its protein product is CASSVGQGDTQYF. The chain carries TRBV5-1 and TRBJ2-3, with 8 positions matching TRBD1. After removal of 4 bases from V and 5 bases from J, the junction contained 3 bases not matched to a gene. Germline CDR1 and CDR2: SGHRS and YFSETQ. The CDR3 is made up of 13 amino acids.

The chain is built from TRBV4-3 and TRBJ2-4; tentatively, D is TRBD2 (5 bases). The CDR3 sequence is 15 residues long. Germline loops: CDR1 LGHNA, CDR2 YSLEER. The V and J ends lost 2 bases and 5 bases respectively, with 13 bases between them. In nucleotides, the CDR3 is TGCGCCAGCAGCCAAAACCCAGGAGGCCAAAACATTCAGTACTTC. Its protein is CASSQNPGGQNIQYF.

The table lists this clone with a few counts. The V and J genes are TRBV4-2 and TRBJ2-1; 14 nucleotides match TRBD2. This CDR3 contains 16 residues. V shed 3 bases and J 7 bases; nucleotides not matched to a gene: 5. Germline assignment: CDR1 LGHNA and CDR2 YNFKEQ. The CDR3 region has the DNA TGTGCCAGCAGCCATACCGGGACTAGCGGGGGAAATGAGCAGTTCTTC. Amino acids: CASSHTGTSGGNEQFF.

This rearrangement joins TRBV9 to TRBJ2-3; D remains unclear. The germline V gene has CDR1 SGDLS and CDR2 YYNGEE. V was trimmed by 3 bases and J by 4 bases, leaving 15 bases between them. The CDR3 is 15 amino acids. CDR3 residues: CASSGTLGGADTQYF. CDR3 nucleotide sequence: TGTGCCAGCAGCGGTACCCTTGGTGGGGCAGATACGCAGTATTTT.

This clone has just a few counts. This sequence joins TRBV4-2 and TRBJ2-7; 7 bases line up with TRBD2. The CDR3 is 15 residues long. Germline trimming cut 3 bases from V and 3 bases from J; bases unmatched to any gene: 8. Germline V CDR1 and CDR2: LGHNA, YNFKEQ. The DNA of the CDR3 is TGTGCCAGCAGCCAGACCACTAGCGCGGACTACGAGCAGTACTTC. Translating gives CASSQTTSADYEQYF.

The sample holds a few counts of this clone. This chain connects TRBV19 to TRBJ1-4; no firm D call. The CDR3 contains 13 residues. Germline CDR1 and CDR2: LNHDA and SQIVND (reference sequence). V was shortened by 4 bases and J by 3 bases, with 6 bases between the two germline ends. The CDR3 sequence: CASSRGPNEKLFF. CDR3 nucleotide sequence: TGTGCCAGTAGTAGAGGGCCTAATGAAAAACTGTTTTTT.

The chain combines TRBV7-9 with TRBJ2-5; 8 bases fit TRBD1. V shed 5 bases, J shed 2 bases, and the junction held 10 bases outside the gene matches. This CDR3 region has 16 residues. Germline V gene lookup returns CDR1 SEHNR and CDR2 FQNEAQ (reference sequence). The CDR3 spells CASSKGDRIQQETQYF. Here the CDR3 DNA reads TGTGCCAGCAGCAAGGGGGACAGGATTCAGCAAGAGACCCAGTACTTC.

A remark on this clone: Other DNA sequences from this sample encode an identical CDR3 as well. This chain uses TRBV11-2 with TRBJ2-6; no clear D gene. Germline V gene sequence: CDR1 SGHAT, CDR2 FQNNGV. Trimming took 1 base from V and 0 from J, leaving 4 bases between them. The CDR3 is 15 residues long. Here the CDR3 DNA reads TGTGCCAGCAGCTTAGGGGGCTCTGGGGCCAACGTCCTGACTTTC. Its translation is CASSLGGSGANVLTF.